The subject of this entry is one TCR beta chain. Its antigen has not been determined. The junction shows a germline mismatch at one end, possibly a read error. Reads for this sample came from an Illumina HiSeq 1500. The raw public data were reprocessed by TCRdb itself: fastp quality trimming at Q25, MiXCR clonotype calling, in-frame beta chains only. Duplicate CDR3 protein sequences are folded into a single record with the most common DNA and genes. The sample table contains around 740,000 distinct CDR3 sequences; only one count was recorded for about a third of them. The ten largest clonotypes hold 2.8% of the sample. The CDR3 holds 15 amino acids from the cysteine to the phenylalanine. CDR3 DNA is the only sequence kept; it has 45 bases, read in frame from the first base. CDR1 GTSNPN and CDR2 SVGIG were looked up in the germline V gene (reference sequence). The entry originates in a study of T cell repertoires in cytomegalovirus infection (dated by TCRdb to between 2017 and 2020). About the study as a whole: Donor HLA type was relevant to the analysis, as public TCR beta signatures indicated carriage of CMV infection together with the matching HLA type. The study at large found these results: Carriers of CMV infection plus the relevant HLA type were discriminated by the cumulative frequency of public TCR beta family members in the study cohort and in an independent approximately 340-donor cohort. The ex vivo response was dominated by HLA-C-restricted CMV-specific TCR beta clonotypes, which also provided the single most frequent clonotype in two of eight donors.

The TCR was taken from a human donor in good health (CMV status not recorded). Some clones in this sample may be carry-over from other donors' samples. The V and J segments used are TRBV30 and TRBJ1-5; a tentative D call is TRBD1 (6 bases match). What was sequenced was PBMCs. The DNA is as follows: TGTGCCTGGAGTGTACGGGGGGCAAGCAATCAGCCCCCGCATTTT. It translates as CAWSVRGASNQPPHF.